The 27 T cell receptor beta chains given below trace back to one sample, sequenced in a study of Graves' ophthalmopathy and Graves' hyperthyroidism. Using RNA transcripts, the TCR beta CDR3 regions were amplified. First-round RT-PCR used HTBI primers; second-round multiplex PCR followed. TCRdb redid the calling of the multiplex PCR reads with MiXCR, one entry per CDR3 protein. The data hold roughly 500,000 distinct CDR3 sequences, with 13% to 15% observed a single time. Specimen: blood. These receptors were taken from a woman aged 25 to 39 with Graves' ophthalmopathy.

About this clonotype itself: With a much larger clone just one base away, this may be a read error. The CDR3 end shows no conserved phenylalanine or tryptophan, and so a read error is likely. V gene TRBV28 combines with J gene TRBJ2-3; D uncertain. Germline values: CDR1 MDHEN, CDR2 SYDVKM. The CDR3 length is 12 residues. The V end was cut by 10 bases, the J end by 7 bases, with 15 bases between. The CDR3 region has the DNA TGTGCCACGACTTACTCGGTCCATACGCAGTATTGT. Translation gives CATTYSVHTQYC.

Concerning this clonotype itself: Being one base from a much bigger clone, this may be a read error. The CDR3 protein is CANSRTDTEAFF. The CDR3, as DNA: TGTGCCAACAGCCGGACAGACACTGAAGCTTTCTTT. V and J are TRBV5-6 and TRBJ1-1; D is perhaps TRBD1 (6 bases). Germline loops: CDR1 SGHDT, CDR2 YYEEEE. This CDR3 region has 12 residues.

This clonotype came up many times. CDR3 sequence reads: CASLFGELFF. CDR3 DNA sequence: TGTGCCAGCCTTTTCGGGGAGCTGTTTTTT. This chain links TRBV6-1 with TRBJ2-2; D is ambiguous. V was pared by 8 bases and J by 7 bases, with 5 bases between. The CDR3 runs 10 residues. The germline V gene encodes CDR1 MNHNS and CDR2 SASEGT.

The sample holds many counts of this clonotype. The chain uses TRBV12-3 or TRBV12-4 and TRBJ2-7; 9 bases match TRBD1. After removal of 4 bases from V and 6 bases from J, the junction contained 7 bases not matched to a gene. CDR3 length: 14 residues. The chain's CDR3 is CASSSNRGLFEQYF. DNA for the CDR3: TGTGCCAGCAGTTCTAACAGGGGGCTCTTCGAGCAGTACTTC.

This clonotype was counted ten times or more. The chain is built from TRBV5-4 and TRBJ1-1; D not certain. Trimming removed 5 bases at V and 0 bases at J, with 8 bases between. CDR3 size: 13 residues. Germline V lookup: CDR1 SGHNT, CDR2 YYREEE (reference sequence). CDR3 region: CASRPTMNTEAFF. The CDR3 coding sequence is TGTGCCAGCAGACCGACGATGAACACTGAAGCTTTCTTT.

This clonotype was detected ten times or more. This chain connects TRBV12-3 or TRBV12-4 to TRBJ1-2, with D perhaps TRBD1 (6 bases). There are 13 residues in the CDR3. Trimming left V 5 bases short and J 4 bases short, with 11 bases between. The CDR3 DNA is TGTGCCAGCAGTCGTGGGACATTCTATGGCTACACCTTC. It codes for CASSRGTFYGYTF.

This clonotype was seen only once. Its ends do not fully match the called genes, so a read error is possible. The J gene is TRBJ1-5, the V gene TRBV19, with D hard to call. The CDR3 loop spans 13 amino acids. In germline, CDR1 is LNHDA, CDR2 SQIVND (reference sequence). Written as DNA, the CDR3 is TGTGCCAGTAGTAGGGGTGGCAATCAGCCCCAGCAGTTT. Amino acid sequence: CASSRGGNQPQQF.

This clonotype has ten or more counts. This chain connects TRBV6-2 or TRBV6-3 to TRBJ2-5; D remains unclear. Germline CDR1 reads MNHEY; CDR2 reads SVGEGT. The CDR3 loop spans 14 amino acids. V lost 2 bases to trimming and J lost 1 base, with 8 bases between them. The CDR3 is CASSYESFQETQYF. The CDR3 DNA reads as TGTGCCAGCAGTTACGAATCCTTCCAAGAGACCCAGTACTTC.

CDR3 in amino acids: CASSFRGSDTGELFF. CDR3 nucleotides: TGTGCCAGCAGTTTTCGGGGGTCGGACACCGGGGAGCTGTTTTTT. The chain uses TRBV6-5 and TRBJ2-2, with D possibly TRBD2 on 6 matching bases. Germline lookup yields CDR1 MNHEY and CDR2 SVGAGI. V was trimmed by 4 bases and J by 3 bases, leaving 12 bases between them. This CDR3 region has 15 residues.

Of note for this clonotype: Given a much more abundant clone one base away, this may be a read error. The gene calls are TRBV20-1 and TRBJ1-2, with TRBD1 as a possible D gene (6 bases). In germline, CDR1 is DFQATT, CDR2 SNEGSKA (reference sequence). The CDR3 has 14 amino acids. CDR3 nucleotide sequence: TGCAGTTCTAGCTCAGGGACAAAACGGGATGGCTACACCTTC. This gives the protein CSSSSGTKRDGYTF.

With respect to this clonotype: This may stem from a read error, because a much larger clone lies one nucleotide away. The chain employs TRBV11-2 and TRBJ2-7; 8 bases align to TRBD1. V was clipped by 5 bases and J by 0 bases; unmatched bases: 9. CDR1 and CDR2 from the germline V gene are SGHAT and FQNNGV. The CDR3 is made up of 16 amino acids. In DNA form, the CDR3 reads TGTGCCAGCAGCAGAGTGGGACAGGTATCCTCCTACGAGCAGTACTTC. As protein: CASSRVGQVSSYEQYF.

Concerning this clonotype itself: A junction end diverges from the germline sequence, so it may reflect a read error. The chain has TRBV12-3 or TRBV12-4 and TRBJ2-5; D unclear. The CDR3 consists of 12 residues. CDR3: CASSLGRETRYF. The CDR3, as DNA: TGTGCCAGCAGTTTAGGGCGAGAGACCCGGTACTTC.

In its sample, this clonotype was seen many times. This chain joins TRBV6-5 and TRBJ2-6; no clear D gene. Trimming removed 0 bases at V and 1 base at J, with 10 bases between. CDR1 and CDR2 (germline): MNHEY, SVGAGI. The CDR3 runs 17 residues. In DNA, the CDR3 is TGTGCCAGCAGTTACTCGATCCGGTTTTCTGGGGCCAACGTCCTGACTTTC. It codes for CASSYSIRFSGANVLTF.

This clonotype has at least ten counts. J is TRBJ1-5 and V is TRBV19; D may be TRBD1 (6 bases). There are 15 residues in the CDR3. V was cut by 6 bases and J by 0 bases, with 12 bases left in between. The germline V gene encodes CDR1 LNHDA and CDR2 SQIVND (reference sequence). DNA for the CDR3: TGTGCCAGTAGGAGGACAGTTTATAGCAATCAGCCCCAGCATTTT. Its translation: CASRRTVYSNQPQHF.

As regards this clonotype: This CDR3 is missing its conserved last phenylalanine or tryptophan, likely due to a read error. This chain joins TRBV14 and TRBJ1-1, with D unresolved. The length of the CDR3 is 13 residues. The germline gives CDR1 SGHDN, CDR2 FVKESK. CDR3 sequence (DNA): TGTGCCAGCAGTCAAGATCGATCCACTGAAGCTTTCTAT. It codes for CASSQDRSTEAFY.

This clonotype occurred a few times. V and J are TRBV5-1 and TRBJ2-7, with D possibly TRBD2 on 6 matching bases. CDR1 is SGHRS, CDR2 YFSETQ, per germline. V was pared by 0 bases and J by 2 bases, with 12 bases between. The CDR3 runs to 15 residues. CDR3 region: CASSLVTGEAYEQYF. DNA for the CDR3: TGCGCCAGCAGCTTGGTAACGGGGGAAGCCTACGAGCAGTACTTC.

This clonotype has ten or more counts. The V call is TRBV20-1, the J call TRBJ1-2; D is ambiguous. The germline gives CDR1 DFQATT, CDR2 SNEGSKA (reference sequence). The length of the CDR3 is 15 residues. Trimming cost V 1 base and J 8 bases, with 20 bases left between them. The CDR3 region is CSARVRRAPSEGYTF. CDR3 coding DNA: TGCAGTGCTAGAGTGCGACGGGCTCCCTCTGAGGGCTACACCTTC.

This clonotype has a count of ten or more. The chain carries TRBV29-1 and TRBJ2-7; the D gene is possibly TRBD2 (6 bases). Germline V lookup: CDR1 SQVTM, CDR2 ANQGSEA. There are 13 residues in the CDR3. V shed 5 bases and J shed 0 bases, with 11 bases lying between them. The CDR3 DNA follows: TGCAGCGTTATGGGGGGTTCCTCCTACGAGCAGTACTTC. It codes for CSVMGGSSYEQYF.

This clonotype was picked up many times. It is unclear where the CDR3 begins or ends on the DNA, so no DNA is shown, and the CDR3 is as TCRdb lists it. The V call is TRBV12-3 or TRBV12-4, the J call TRBJ2-1; the DNA was not compared with TRBD2, the D call given in the table. The CDR3 is made up of 17 amino acids, end residues included. CDR3 protein: CASSSSTSGGFYNEQFF.

This clonotype was picked up many times. The chain has TRBV5-1 and TRBJ2-7; D is tentatively TRBD1 or TRBD2 (5 bases each). Trimming took off 5 bases at V and 3 bases at J, with 15 bases between the two ends. Germline-derived CDR1 and CDR2 are SGHRS and YFSETQ. This CDR3 is 14 amino acids long. CDR3 in amino acids: CASSPGIQGYEQYF. DNA for the CDR3: TGCGCCAGCAGTCCCGGGATCCAGGGCTACGAGCAGTACTTC.

This clonotype was recorded at least ten times. The chain has TRBV2 and TRBJ2-7; D is ambiguous. Germline V CDR1 and CDR2: SNHLY, FYNNEI. Trimming took 2 bases from V and 0 from J, leaving 11 bases between them. The CDR3 runs 15 residues. The CDR3 region is CASSENSVTSYEQYF. The CDR3 region has the DNA TGTGCCAGCAGTGAAAATTCGGTTACCTCCTACGAGCAGTACTTC. Full variable domain (missing parts from reference TRBV2 and TRBJ2-7): EPEVTQTPSHQVTQMGQEVILRCVPISNHLYFYWYRQILGQKVEFLVSFYNNEISEKSEIFDDQFSVERPDGSNFTLKIRSTKLEDSAMYFCASSENSVTSYEQYFGPGTRLTVT.

At least ten counts were recorded for this clonotype. The V gene is TRBV27, the J gene TRBJ1-2; D may be TRBD1 (5 bases). Trimming shortened V by 3 bases and J by 8 bases, and 16 bases separated the two germline ends. The germline gives CDR1 MNHEY, CDR2 SMNVEV (reference sequence). The CDR3 is 14 amino acids. CDR3 nucleotides: TGTGCCAGCAGTTTTGGGGGGGTAACGGGAGGCTACACCTTC. It specifies CASSFGGVTGGYTF.

Comments on this clonotype: A much more abundant neighbour one base away suggests this may be a read error. The rearrangement links TRBV20-1 to TRBJ1-1; D ambiguous. The CDR3 has 11 amino acids. Germline loops: CDR1 DFQATT, CDR2 SNEGSKA (reference sequence). The CDR3 spells CSAPVNTEVFF. CDR3 sequence (DNA): TGCAGTGCGCCAGTGAACACTGAAGTTTTCTTT.

This clonotype was observed many times. This sequence joins TRBV28 and TRBJ2-5; TRBD2 is a possible D gene (5 bases). The CDR3 contains 14 residues. Trimming stripped 7 bases from V and 5 bases from J, with 17 bases between. Per germline, CDR1 MDHEN and CDR2 SYDVKM. Written as DNA, the CDR3 is TGTGCCAGCATACCCGGCCGGGGAAGGGAGACCCAGTACTTC. Its translation is CASIPGRGRETQYF.

The V and J genes are TRBV12-3 or TRBV12-4 and TRBJ1-6; 7 bases align to TRBD1. The junction had 10 bases not matched to a gene; V was cut back by 7 bases and J by 10 bases. The CDR3 has 14 residues. DNA of the CDR3: TGTGCCAGCAACTTACAGGGGAAAGGATCACCCCTCCACTTT. Translated: CASNLQGKGSPLHF.

This chain uses TRBV4-1 with TRBJ2-7; no definite D call. This CDR3 is built from 17 residues. V gave up 4 bases and J gave up 4 bases, with 23 bases separating them. Germline lookup yields CDR1 MGHRA and CDR2 YSYEKL. The CDR3 DNA reads as TGCGCCAGCAGCCTAATTCAAAGACCGCCTGTGGGTTACGAGCAGTACTTC. This codes for CASSLIQRPPVGYEQYF.

This clonotype has a count of ten or more. The chain employs TRBV28 and TRBJ1-2, with D perhaps matching TRBD1 (5 bases). Germline V gene sequence: CDR1 MDHEN, CDR2 SYDVKM. The CDR3 sequence is 14 residues long. V lost 6 bases and J 2 bases, leaving 13 bases between the germline ends. The CDR3 DNA reads TGTGCCAGCAGCTGGGAGCGGGACAACTATGGCTACACCTTC. Translating gives CASSWERDNYGYTF.